The clone carrying this TCR beta chain was seen just once. Its cognate antigen is unknown. This sample stems from a study of OX40 agonist ivuxolimab in advanced cancers. Findings of the study overall: Patients with a partial response at 0.1-3.0 mg/kg had among the lowest clonal expansion. CD4+ and CD8+ blood T cells expanded clonally by week 6 at 0.1 to 3.0 mg/kg.

This CDR3 has 17 amino acids. Germline V gene sequence: CDR1 LNHDA, CDR2 SQIVND (reference sequence). V was shortened by 3 bases and J by 0 bases, with 16 bases between the two germline ends. Sequencing used immunoSEQ multiplex PCR; TCRdb keeps in-frame clones, though not all of them. The sample shows roughly 74,000 clones, about 90% of them seen only once. The sampling schedule covered blood at baseline, cycle 4 day 1, and cycle 7 day 1. The chain is built from TRBV19 and TRBJ2-3, with D possibly being TRBD1 (9 bases). This clonotype originated in an adult with an advanced solid tumor such as melanoma, head and neck, liver or kidney cancer. The material sequenced was CD4+ or CD8+ T cells sorted from blood, taken in a trial of the OX40 agonist ivuxolimab. In DNA, the CDR3 is TGTGCCAGTAGTATGGCGGGGGGACAGGGCAGCACAGATACGCAGTATTTT. Residues: CASSMAGGQGSTDTQYF.